This T cell receptor beta chain comes out of a study of beta chain features in type 1 diabetes. CDR1 and CDR2 (germline): MGHRA, YSYEKL. The CDR3 length is 12 residues. V lost 1 base to trimming and J lost 6 bases, with 4 bases between them. This clone was counted only a few times. Expressed TCRB transcripts were sequenced after all isolated RNA was converted to cDNA. Profiled with immunoSEQ multiplex PCR; TCRdb holds only in-frame clones, not every one. The repertoire has almost 350,000 clones, 15% to 20% of them found once; the top ten carry approximately 0.041%. This receptor was obtained from a woman aged 18 to 35 in good health. V gene TRBV4-1 combines with J gene TRBJ2-1; no clear D gene. The sample comprised naive CD4+ T cells from blood. In nucleotides, the CDR3 is TGCGCCAGCAGCCAAGCTTCCAATGAGCAGTTCTTC. Translation: CASSQASNEQFF.